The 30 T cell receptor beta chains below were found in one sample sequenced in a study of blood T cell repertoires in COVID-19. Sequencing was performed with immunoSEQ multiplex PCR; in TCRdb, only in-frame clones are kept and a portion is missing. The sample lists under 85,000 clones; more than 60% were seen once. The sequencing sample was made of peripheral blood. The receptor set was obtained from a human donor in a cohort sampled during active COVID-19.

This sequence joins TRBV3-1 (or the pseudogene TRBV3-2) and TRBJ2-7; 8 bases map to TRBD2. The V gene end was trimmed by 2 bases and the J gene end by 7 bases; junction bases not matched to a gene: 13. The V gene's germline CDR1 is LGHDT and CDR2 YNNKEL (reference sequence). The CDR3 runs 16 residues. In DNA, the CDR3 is TGTGCCAGCAGCCAAAGGCGAGCGGGGGCGACGGAGGAGCAGTACTTC. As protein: CASSQRRAGATEEQYF.

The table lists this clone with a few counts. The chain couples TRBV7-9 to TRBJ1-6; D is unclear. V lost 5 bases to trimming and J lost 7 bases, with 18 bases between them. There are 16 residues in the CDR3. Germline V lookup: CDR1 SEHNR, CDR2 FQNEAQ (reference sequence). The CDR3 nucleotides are TGTGCCAGCAGCCCGGGAGGCCTAGGACGGAATTCACCCCTCCACTTT. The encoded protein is CASSPGGLGRNSPLHF.

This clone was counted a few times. The CDR3 region has the DNA TGTGCCAGCAGCCCCGACAGGGCATTCTCCTACGAGCAGTACTTC. This encodes CASSPDRAFSYEQYF. The gene calls are TRBV5-6 and TRBJ2-7; 7 positions agree with TRBD1. This CDR3 is built from 15 residues. Germline CDR1 reads SGHDT; CDR2 reads YYEEEE. V gave up 4 bases and J gave up 0 bases; unmatched junction bases: 7.

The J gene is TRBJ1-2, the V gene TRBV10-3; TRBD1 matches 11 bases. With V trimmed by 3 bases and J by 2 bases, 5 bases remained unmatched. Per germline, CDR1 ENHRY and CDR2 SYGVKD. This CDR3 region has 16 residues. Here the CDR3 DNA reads TGTGCCATCAGTGACAGCCGGACAGGGGGCAACTATGGCTACACCTTC. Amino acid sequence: CAISDSRTGGNYGYTF.

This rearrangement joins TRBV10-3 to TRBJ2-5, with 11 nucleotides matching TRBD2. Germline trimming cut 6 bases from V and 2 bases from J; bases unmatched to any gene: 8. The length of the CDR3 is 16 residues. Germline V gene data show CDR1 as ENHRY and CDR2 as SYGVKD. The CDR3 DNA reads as TGTGCCATCAGGGGAACTAGCGGGGGACCTCAAGAGACCCAGTACTTC. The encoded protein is CAIRGTSGGPQETQYF.

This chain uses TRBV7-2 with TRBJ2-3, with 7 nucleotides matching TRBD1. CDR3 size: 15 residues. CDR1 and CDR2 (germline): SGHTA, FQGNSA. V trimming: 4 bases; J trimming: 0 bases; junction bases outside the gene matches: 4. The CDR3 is CASSWGQTSTDTQYF. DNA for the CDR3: TGTGCCAGCAGCTGGGGACAGACAAGCACAGATACGCAGTATTTT.

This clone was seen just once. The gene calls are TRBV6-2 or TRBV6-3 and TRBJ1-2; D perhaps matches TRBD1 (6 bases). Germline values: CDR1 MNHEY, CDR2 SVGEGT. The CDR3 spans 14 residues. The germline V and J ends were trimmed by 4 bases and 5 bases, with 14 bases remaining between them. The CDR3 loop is CASSSNRALYGYTF. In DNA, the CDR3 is TGTGCCAGCAGTTCGAACAGGGCTCTTTATGGCTACACCTTC.

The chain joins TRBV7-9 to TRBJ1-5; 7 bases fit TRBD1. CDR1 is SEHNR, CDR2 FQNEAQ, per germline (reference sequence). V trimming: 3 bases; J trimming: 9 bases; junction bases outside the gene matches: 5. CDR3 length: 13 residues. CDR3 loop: CASSLDRLAPQHF. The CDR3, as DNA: TGTGCCAGCAGCTTGGACAGGTTGGCGCCCCAGCATTTT.

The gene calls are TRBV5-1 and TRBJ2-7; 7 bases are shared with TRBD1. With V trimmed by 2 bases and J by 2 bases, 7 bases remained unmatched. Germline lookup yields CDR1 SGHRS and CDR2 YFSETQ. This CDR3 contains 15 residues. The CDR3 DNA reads TGCGCCAGCAGCTTTACAGGGGAACGGCCCTACGAGCAGTACTTC. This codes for CASSFTGERPYEQYF.

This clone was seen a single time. The CDR3 DNA is TGTGCCAGCAGTTTGGGACAGGGGCTAACCTACGAGCAGTACTTC. This encodes CASSLGQGLTYEQYF. This chain connects TRBV27 to TRBJ2-7; TRBD1 matches at 10 bases. Germline lookup yields CDR1 MNHEY and CDR2 SMNVEV (reference sequence). After removal of 3 bases from V and 2 bases from J, the junction contained 4 bases not matched to a gene. CDR3 length equals 15 residues.

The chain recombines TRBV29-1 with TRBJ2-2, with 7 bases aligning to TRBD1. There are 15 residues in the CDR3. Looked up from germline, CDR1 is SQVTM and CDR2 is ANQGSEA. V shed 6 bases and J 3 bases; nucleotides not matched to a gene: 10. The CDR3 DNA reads TGCAGCGTGCGCAGGATCCAGGGGGACACCGGGGAGCTGTTTTTT. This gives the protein CSVRRIQGDTGELFF.

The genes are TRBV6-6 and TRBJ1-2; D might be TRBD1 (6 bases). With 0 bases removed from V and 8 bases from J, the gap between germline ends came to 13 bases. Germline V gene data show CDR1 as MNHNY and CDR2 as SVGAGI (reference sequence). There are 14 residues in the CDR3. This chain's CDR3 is CASSYSTGPRGYTF. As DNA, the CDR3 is TGTGCCAGCAGTTACTCGACAGGTCCGCGGGGCTACACCTTC.

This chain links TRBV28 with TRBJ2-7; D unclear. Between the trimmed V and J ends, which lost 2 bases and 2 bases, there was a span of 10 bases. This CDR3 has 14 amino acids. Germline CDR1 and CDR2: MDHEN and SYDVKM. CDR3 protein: CASSLRQEAYEQYF. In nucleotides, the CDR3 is TGTGCCAGCAGTTTAAGGCAGGAAGCCTACGAGCAGTACTTC.

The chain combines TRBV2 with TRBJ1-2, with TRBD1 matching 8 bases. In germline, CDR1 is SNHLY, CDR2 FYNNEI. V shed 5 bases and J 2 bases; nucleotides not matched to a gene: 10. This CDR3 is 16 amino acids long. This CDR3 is CASSLGRRTGNYGYTF. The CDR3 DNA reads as TGTGCCAGCAGTCTTGGGCGTCGGACAGGGAACTATGGCTACACCTTC.

For the CDR3, the DNA is TGTGCCAGCAGTTCAGGATATGGCTACACCTTC. This sequence encodes CASSSGYGYTF. The V gene is TRBV12-3 or TRBV12-4, the J gene TRBJ1-2; D not certain. V was pared by 4 bases and J by 5 bases, with 5 bases between. This CDR3 has 11 residues.

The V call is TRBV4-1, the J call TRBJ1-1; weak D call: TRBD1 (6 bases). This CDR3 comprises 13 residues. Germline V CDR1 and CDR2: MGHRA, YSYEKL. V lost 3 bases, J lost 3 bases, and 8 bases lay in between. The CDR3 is CASSQWTDTEAFF. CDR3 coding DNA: TGCGCCAGCAGCCAGTGGACAGACACTGAAGCTTTCTTT.

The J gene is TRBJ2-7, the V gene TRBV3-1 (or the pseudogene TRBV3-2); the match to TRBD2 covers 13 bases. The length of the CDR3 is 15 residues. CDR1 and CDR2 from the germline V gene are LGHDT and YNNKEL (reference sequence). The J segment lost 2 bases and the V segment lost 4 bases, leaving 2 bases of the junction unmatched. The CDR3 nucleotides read TGTGCCAGCAGCCCAGGGACTAGCGGGGCCTACGAGCAGTACTTC. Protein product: CASSPGTSGAYEQYF.

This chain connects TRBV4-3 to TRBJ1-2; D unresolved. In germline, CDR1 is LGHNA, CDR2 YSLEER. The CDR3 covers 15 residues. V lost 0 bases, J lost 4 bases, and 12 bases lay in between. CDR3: CASSQDIRTVYGYTF. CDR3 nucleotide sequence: TGCGCCAGCAGCCAAGATATCCGTACGGTCTATGGCTACACCTTC.

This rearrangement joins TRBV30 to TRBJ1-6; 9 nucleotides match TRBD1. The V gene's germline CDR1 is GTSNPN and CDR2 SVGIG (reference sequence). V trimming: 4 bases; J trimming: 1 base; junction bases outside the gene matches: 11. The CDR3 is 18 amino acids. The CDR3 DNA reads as TGTGCCTGGATTGGCAGTTTGGACAGGGGATCCTATAATTCACCCCTCCACTTT. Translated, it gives CAWIGSLDRGSYNSPLHF.

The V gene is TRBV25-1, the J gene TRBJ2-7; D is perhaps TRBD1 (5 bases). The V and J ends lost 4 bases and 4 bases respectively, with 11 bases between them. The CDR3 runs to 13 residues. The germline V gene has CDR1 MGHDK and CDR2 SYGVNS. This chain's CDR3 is CASSVQGVYEQYF. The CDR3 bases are TGTGCCAGCAGTGTGCAGGGTGTTTACGAGCAGTACTTC.

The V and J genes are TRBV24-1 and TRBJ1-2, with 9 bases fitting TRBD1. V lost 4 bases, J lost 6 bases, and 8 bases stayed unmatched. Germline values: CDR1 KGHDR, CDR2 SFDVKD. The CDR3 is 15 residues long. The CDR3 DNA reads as TGTGCCACCAGTGACCCAACAGGGGGCTTGGATGGCTACACCTTC. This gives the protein CATSDPTGGLDGYTF.

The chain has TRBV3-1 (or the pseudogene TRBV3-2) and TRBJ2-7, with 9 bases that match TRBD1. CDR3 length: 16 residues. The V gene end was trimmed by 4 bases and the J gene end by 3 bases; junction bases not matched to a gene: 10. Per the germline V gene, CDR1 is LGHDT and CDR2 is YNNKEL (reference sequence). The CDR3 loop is CASSPPPGQGDYEQYF. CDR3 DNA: TGTGCCAGCAGCCCCCCACCGGGACAGGGAGACTACGAGCAGTACTTC.

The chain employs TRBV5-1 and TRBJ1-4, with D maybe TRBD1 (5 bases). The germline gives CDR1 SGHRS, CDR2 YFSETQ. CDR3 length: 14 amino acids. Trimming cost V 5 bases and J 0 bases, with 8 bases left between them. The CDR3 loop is CASRQGATNEKLFF. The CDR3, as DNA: TGCGCCAGCAGGCAGGGTGCAACTAATGAAAAACTGTTTTTT.

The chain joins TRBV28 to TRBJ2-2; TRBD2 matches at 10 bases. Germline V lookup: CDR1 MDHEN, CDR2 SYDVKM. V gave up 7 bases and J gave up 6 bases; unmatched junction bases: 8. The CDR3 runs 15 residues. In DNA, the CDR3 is TGTGCCAGCACTCCAAGCGGGGGGGTCGCCGGGGAGCTGTTTTTT. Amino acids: CASTPSGGVAGELFF.

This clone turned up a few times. The CDR3 DNA reads TGTGCCAGCAGCTTAGAGCGGCATAACACTGAAGCTTTCTTT. This gives the protein CASSLERHNTEAFF. V usage is TRBV7-2 and J usage is TRBJ1-1; D remains unclear. V was shortened by 1 base and J by 2 bases, with 8 bases between the two germline ends. This CDR3 has 14 residues. CDR1 is SGHTA, CDR2 FQGNSA, per germline.

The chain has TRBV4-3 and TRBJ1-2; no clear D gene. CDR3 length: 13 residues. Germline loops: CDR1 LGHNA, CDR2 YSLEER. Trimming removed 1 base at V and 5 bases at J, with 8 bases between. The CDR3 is CASSQVPLYGYTF. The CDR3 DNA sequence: TGCGCCAGCAGCCAAGTTCCGCTATATGGCTACACCTTC.

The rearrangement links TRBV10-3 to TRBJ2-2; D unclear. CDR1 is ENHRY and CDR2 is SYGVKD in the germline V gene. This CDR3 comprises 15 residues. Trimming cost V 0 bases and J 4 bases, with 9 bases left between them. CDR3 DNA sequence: TGTGCCATCAGTGAGTCACCCGGGTCCACCGGGGAGCTGTTTTTT. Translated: CAISESPGSTGELFF.

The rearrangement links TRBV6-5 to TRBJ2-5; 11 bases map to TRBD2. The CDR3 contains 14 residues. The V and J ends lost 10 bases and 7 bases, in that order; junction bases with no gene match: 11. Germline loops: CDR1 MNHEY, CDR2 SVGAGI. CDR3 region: CATRLAGTIGTQYF. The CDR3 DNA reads TGTGCCACCCGACTAGCGGGGACTATTGGGACCCAGTACTTC.

The CDR3 spells CASSPTGGGSYEQYF. As DNA, the CDR3 is TGTGCCAGCAGCCCCACGGGTGGTGGGTCCTACGAGCAGTACTTC. This chain connects TRBV13 to TRBJ2-7, with D uncertain. This CDR3 has 15 amino acids. Germline V CDR1 and CDR2: PRHDT, FYEKMQ (reference sequence). Trimming left V 5 bases short and J 1 base short, with 15 bases between.

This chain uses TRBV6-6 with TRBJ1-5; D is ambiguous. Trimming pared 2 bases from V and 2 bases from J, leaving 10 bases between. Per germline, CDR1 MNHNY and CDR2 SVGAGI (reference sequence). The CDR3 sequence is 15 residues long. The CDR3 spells CASSYEGSGNQPQHF. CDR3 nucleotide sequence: TGTGCCAGCAGTTACGAGGGTTCGGGCAATCAGCCCCAGCATTTT.